A selection of T cell receptor beta chains follows, all from one sample in a study of blood T cell repertoires in COVID-19. Profiled with immunoSEQ multiplex PCR; TCRdb holds only in-frame clones, not every one. The repertoire holds roughly 300,000 clones, approximately 90% seen once, with 1% to 1.3% in the top ten. Sequenced: PBMCs or T cells enriched from blood (not recorded which). These receptors were obtained from a young woman who had recovered from COVID-19. Both conserved end residues are part of each CDR3. D genes are given only for firm matches. A clone size is listed for some rows: how often the clone was seen (once, few, many), or a class if it is expanded.

NA,TRBJ1-5,TRBV11-2,NA,TGTGCCAGCAGCTTAGGAGTAGTGGGGGGAGGTCAGCCCCAGCATTTT,CASSLGVVGGGQPQHF
TRBD1,TRBJ2-2,TRBV24-1,NA,TGTGCCACCAGGGGGACAGGGGGTCCCGGGGAGCTGTTTTTT,CATRGTGGPGELFF
NA,TRBJ1-4,TRBV28,NA,TGTGCCAGCAGTGCCCATCAGGGAATAGGTGAAAAACTGTTTTTT,CASSAHQGIGEKLFF
NA,TRBJ2-3,TRBV27,NA,TGTGCCAGCAGTTTAAGAAGGGGCTCTGGGGTATCTAGCACAGATACGCAGTATTTT,CASSLRRGSGVSSTDTQYF
TRBD1,TRBJ1-2,TRBV25-1,NA,TGTGCCAGCAGGGCCGGGACAGGGACCTATGGCTACACCTTC,CASRAGTGTYGYTF
TRBD1,TRBJ2-7,TRBV10-1,NA,TGCGCCACCCAGGGGGACAGTAACTACGAGCAGTACTTC,CATQGDSNYEQYF
TRBD1,TRBJ2-3,TRBV24-1,NA,TGTGCCACCAGTGACCACGGGACAGGGGACACAGATACGCAGTATTTT,CATSDHGTGDTDTQYF
TRBD2,TRBJ2-3,TRBV30,NA,TGTGCCTGGAGTGGGACTAGCGGAGATACGCAGTATTTT,CAWSGTSGDTQYF
NA,TRBJ1-6,TRBV7-9,NA,TGTGCCAGCAGCTTAGGGGCGGGGGCGGATAATTCACCCCTCCACTTT,CASSLGAGADNSPLHF
NA,TRBJ1-2,TRBV6-1,NA,TGTGCCAGCAGTGAATTAAACCCTCGGGGGGGGATGCGAGGCTACACCTTC,CASSELNPRGGMRGYTF
NA,TRBJ2-7,TRBV7-9,NA,TGTGCCAGCAGCTTAGCTGATGCGAACGATCCGCAGTACTTC,CASSLADANDPQYF
NA,TRBJ1-1,TRBV6-1,NA,TGTGCCAGCAGTGACCGGACAAAGAACACTGAAGCTTTCTTT,CASSDRTKNTEAFF
NA,TRBJ2-2,TRBV5-1,NA,TGCGCCAGCAGCTTGTCTATTCCCCCCACCGGGGAGCTGTTTTTT,CASSLSIPPTGELFF
NA,TRBJ2-1,TRBV19,NA,TGTGCCAGTAGGGTAAGGGGCTCCTACAATGAGCAGTTCTTC,CASRVRGSYNEQFF
TRBD2,TRBJ2-3,TRBV28,NA,TGTGCCAGCAGCCTACCGACTAGCGGGAGTACAGATACGCAGTATTTT,CASSLPTSGSTDTQYF
NA,TRBJ2-7,TRBV19,NA,TGTGCCAGTAGTCGGAGGCGGGCGAACTACGAGCAGTACTTC,CASSRRRANYEQYF
NA,TRBJ2-7,TRBV27,NA,TGTGCCAGCAGCGACTCTTCCTACGAGCAGTACTTC,CASSDSSYEQYF
TRBD1,TRBJ1-3,TRBV28,NA,TGTGCCAGCAGTGCCGGACAGGACTCTGGAAACACCATATATTTT,CASSAGQDSGNTIYF
TRBD1,TRBJ1-5,TRBV19,NA,TGTGCCAGTAGTATGACAGGGGATCAGCCCCAGCATTTT,CASSMTGDQPQHF
NA,TRBJ2-2,TRBV4-3,NA,TGCGCCAGCAGCCAAGACAGGGGAAACACCGGGGAGCTGTTTTTT,CASSQDRGNTGELFF
TRBD1,TRBJ2-7,TRBV19,once,TGTGCCAGTAGTACCGGGACAGGGTCCCACGAGCAGTACTTC,CASSTGTGSHEQYF
NA,TRBJ2-2,TRBV27,once,TGTGCCAGCAGTTTCTCTCTCCTGGGGGAGCTGTTTTTT,CASSFSLLGELFF
TRBD2,TRBJ2-5,TRBV28,NA,TGTGCCAGCAGCCCGGGACTAGCGGTCTCCAGGGGAGAGACCCAGTACTTC,CASSPGLAVSRGETQYF